The 24 T cell receptor beta chains reported below all come from one sample, sequenced in a study of blood T cell repertoires in COVID-19. Repertoires were generated with immunoSEQ multiplex PCR, while TCRdb's copy carries only in-frame clones and drops some. The sample comprises a few hundred thousand clones, approximately 90% of which are singletons, and roughly 3.9% rests with the top ten. The sequenced sample was peripheral blood. These receptor sequences come from an older woman with COVID-19, enrolled during active disease.

For the CDR3, the DNA is TGTGCCAGCGGAATCCGGGGAGGCTCTGGAAACACCATATATTTT. This translates into CASGIRGGSGNTIYF. This sequence joins TRBV7-9 and TRBJ1-3, with D hard to call. The CDR3 has 15 amino acids. The V end lost 8 bases, the J end lost 0 bases, and 14 bases lay between the germline ends. From germline, CDR1 is SEHNR and CDR2 FQNEAQ (reference sequence).

The chain combines TRBV7-8 with TRBJ1-3; no clear D. In germline, CDR1 is SGHVS, CDR2 FQNEAQ. V gave up 0 bases and J gave up 0 bases, with 6 bases separating them. The CDR3 loop spans 15 amino acids. CDR3 protein: CASSLALLSGNTIYF. The DNA for the CDR3 is TGTGCCAGCAGCTTAGCTCTTCTCTCTGGAAACACCATATATTTT.

The chain combines TRBV7-9 with TRBJ2-7, with 9 bases aligning to TRBD1. The CDR3 is 15 residues long. Trimming cost V 6 bases and J 1 base; bases outside gene matches: 7. Per the germline V gene, CDR1 is SEHNR and CDR2 is FQNEAQ (reference sequence). This CDR3 is CASSRTGGASYEQYF. As DNA, the CDR3 is TGTGCCAGCAGTCGTACAGGGGGCGCTTCCTACGAGCAGTACTTC.

The chain links TRBV25-1 to TRBJ2-6, with D uncertain. Trimming stripped 1 base from V and 1 base from J, with 11 bases between. Germline loops: CDR1 MGHDK, CDR2 SYGVNS. There are 17 residues in the CDR3. The CDR3 protein is CASSESRLGSGANVLTF. In DNA form, the CDR3 reads TGTGCCAGCAGTGAATCCAGACTTGGGTCTGGGGCCAACGTCCTGACTTTC.

About this clone: The same CDR3 can be traced to other DNA sequences in this sample. For the CDR3, the DNA is TGTGCCAGTAGTATCGGACAGAACACTGAAGCTTTCTTT. This translates into CASSIGQNTEAFF. V gene TRBV19 combines with J gene TRBJ1-1, with D perhaps matching TRBD1 (5 bases). The CDR3 has 13 amino acids. Trimming left V 3 bases short and J 1 base short, with 6 bases between. Germline V lookup: CDR1 LNHDA, CDR2 SQIVND (reference sequence).

To note about this clone: This CDR3 is also generated by other DNA sequences in the sample. The rearrangement joins TRBV19 to TRBJ2-3; TRBD2 matches at 8 bases. V shed 5 bases and J 1 base; nucleotides not matched to a gene: 2. Germline assignment: CDR1 LNHDA and CDR2 SQIVND (reference sequence). This CDR3 comprises 14 residues. CDR3 sequence: CASSLGGGTDTQYF. The CDR3 nucleotides read TGTGCCAGTAGTCTCGGGGGGGGCACAGATACGCAGTATTTT.

This clone was seen once. This chain joins TRBV19 and TRBJ2-2, with D perhaps matching TRBD2 (6 bases). The ends were cut back, 5 bases at V and 1 base at J, with 11 bases in the middle. Germline CDR1 reads LNHDA; CDR2 reads SQIVND (reference sequence). CDR3 length: 15 residues. DNA of the CDR3: TGTGCCAGTAGTGCGGGAAACCTGAACACCGGGGAGCTGTTTTTT. This encodes CASSAGNLNTGELFF. The complete variable domain, with remaining parts taken from reference TRBV19 and TRBJ2-2, reads DGGITQSPKYLFRKEGQNVTLSCEQNLNHDAMYWYRQDPGQGLRLIYYSQIVNDFQKGDIAEGYSVSREKKESFPLTVTSAQKNPTAFYLCASSAGNLNTGELFFGEGSRLTVL.

With respect to this clone: The sample carries other DNA sequences with the same CDR3. This sequence joins TRBV13 and TRBJ1-1, with 8 positions matching TRBD1. The CDR3 loop spans 14 amino acids. Germline V CDR1 and CDR2: PRHDT, FYEKMQ (reference sequence). V dropped 5 bases and J dropped 1; count of bases not matched to a gene: 3. In nucleotides, the CDR3 is TGTGCCAGCAGCCGTGGACAGGGGAACACTGAAGCTTTCTTT. This codes for CASSRGQGNTEAFF.

V and J are TRBV7-9 and TRBJ2-1, with 8 positions matching TRBD2. This CDR3 has 14 amino acids. Germline V gene sequence: CDR1 SEHNR, CDR2 FQNEAQ (reference sequence). Trimming at V came to 8 bases and at J to 8 bases, leaving 11 bases not matched to a gene. CDR3 loop: CASSGGQGLDEQFF. CDR3 nucleotide sequence: TGTGCCAGCTCGGGGGGGCAGGGGCTAGATGAGCAGTTCTTC. The whole variable domain, remainder taken from reference TRBV7-9 and TRBJ2-1, is DTGVSQNPRHKITKRGQNVTFRCDPISEHNRLYWYRQTLGQGPEFLTYFQNEAQLEKSRLLSDRFSAERPKGSFSTLEIQRTEQGDSAMYLCASSGGQGLDEQFFGPGTRLTVL.

The chain links TRBV7-2 to TRBJ1-2; D ambiguous. CDR1 is SGHTA and CDR2 is FQGNSA in the germline V gene. V lost 5 bases and J lost 4, with 5 bases in between. The CDR3 consists of 11 residues. This CDR3 is CASSQAYGYTF. The CDR3 DNA follows: TGTGCCAGCAGCCAGGCCTATGGCTACACCTTC. Supplemented by reference TRBV7-2 and TRBJ1-2, the full variable domain reads GAGVSQSPSNKVTEKGKDVELRCDPISGHTALYWYRQSLGQGLEFLIYFQGNSAPDKSGLPSDRFSAERTGGSVSTLTIQRTQQEDSAVYLCASSQAYGYTFGSGTRLTVV.

The gene calls are TRBV3-1 (or the pseudogene TRBV3-2) and TRBJ1-2; 10 bases are shared with TRBD1. CDR1 is LGHDT, CDR2 YNNKEL, per germline (reference sequence). Trimming at V came to 2 bases and at J to 5 bases, leaving 5 bases not matched to a gene. CDR3 size: 15 residues. CDR3 amino acids: CASSQWDRGGYGYTF. The CDR3 bases are TGTGCCAGCAGCCAATGGGACAGGGGTGGTTATGGCTACACCTTC.

The chain joins TRBV28 to TRBJ1-6; unclear D gene. Trimming took off 3 bases at V and 7 bases at J, with 4 bases between the two ends. CDR3 size: 12 residues. In germline, CDR1 is MDHEN, CDR2 SYDVKM. This CDR3 reads CASSFTNSPLHF. CDR3 DNA: TGTGCCAGCAGTTTTACAAATTCACCCCTCCACTTT. The full variable domain, its missing parts supplied by reference TRBV28 and TRBJ1-6, is DVKVTQSSRYLVKRTGEKVFLECVQDMDHENMFWYRQDPGLGLRLIYFSYDVKMKEKGDIPEGYSVSREKKERFSLILESASTNQTSMYLCASSFTNSPLHFGNGTRLTVT.

The chain joins TRBV19 to TRBJ2-6; TRBD1 aligns across 7 bases. The CDR3 contains 18 residues. After removal of 3 bases from V and 4 bases from J, the junction contained 12 bases not matched to a gene. Germline lookup yields CDR1 LNHDA and CDR2 SQIVND (reference sequence). The CDR3 DNA follows: TGTGCCAGTAGTATCTCCCCGGGGACAGCCTCAGGGGCCAACGTCCTGACTTTC. Amino acids: CASSISPGTASGANVLTF.

V gene TRBV20-1 combines with J gene TRBJ2-5, with TRBD2 matching over 10 bases. Germline V CDR1 and CDR2: DFQATT, SNEGSKA (reference sequence). The CDR3 has 15 amino acids. V lost 3 bases, J lost 5 bases, and 9 bases stayed unmatched. CDR3 bases: TGCAGTGCTAGTCCCCTACTAGCGGGGAAGGAGACCCAGTACTTC. Its protein is CSASPLLAGKETQYF.

This sequence joins TRBV6-5 and TRBJ2-2; 12 bases are shared with TRBD1. Germline V gene lookup returns CDR1 MNHEY and CDR2 SVGAGI. This CDR3 contains 16 residues. The trim removed 0 bases at V and 6 bases at J, leaving 2 bases unmatched. The CDR3 sequence is CASSYSGQGASGELFF. The CDR3 DNA is TGTGCCAGCAGTTACTCGGGACAGGGGGCGTCCGGGGAGCTGTTTTTT.

This chain links TRBV3-1 (or the pseudogene TRBV3-2) with TRBJ2-2, with 11 bases matching TRBD2. CDR1 and CDR2 (germline): LGHDT, YNNKEL (reference sequence). V lost 4 bases and J lost 4; bases outside the gene matches: 5. This CDR3 comprises 16 residues. The CDR3 protein is CASSRAGTSGTGELFF. DNA of the CDR3: TGTGCCAGCAGCCGAGCCGGGACTAGCGGCACCGGGGAGCTGTTTTTT.

The chain has TRBV28 and TRBJ1-2, with 8 bases aligning to TRBD1. V was pared by 1 base and J by 8 bases, with 6 bases of the junction left unmatched. From germline, CDR1 is MDHEN and CDR2 SYDVKM. CDR3 size: 14 residues. The CDR3 DNA sequence: TGTGCCAGCAGTTTATTGGGACAGGAGACCGGCTACACCTTC. It encodes CASSLLGQETGYTF.

The rearrangement joins TRBV14 to TRBJ2-7; 7 nucleotides align to TRBD1. Looked up from germline, CDR1 is SGHDN and CDR2 is FVKESK. The V gene end was trimmed by 4 bases and the J gene end by 0 bases; junction bases not matched to a gene: 6. The CDR3 runs to 15 residues. The CDR3 DNA follows: TGTGCCAGCAGCCGGAGAGACAGGGACTCCTACGAGCAGTACTTC. As protein: CASSRRDRDSYEQYF.

The chain uses TRBV19 and TRBJ1-1, with 7 nucleotides matching TRBD1. V lost 7 bases and J lost 4; bases outside the gene matches: 15. This CDR3 spans 16 amino acids. The germline CDR1 and CDR2 sequences are LNHDA and SQIVND (reference sequence). In DNA, the CDR3 is TGTGCCAGTACTCCAAGACAGGGAGGAAGAGGCACTGAAGCTTTCTTT. Translating gives CASTPRQGGRGTEAFF.

In DNA form, the CDR3 reads TGCGCCAGCAGCCAAGAGCCAGGTACGACCTACAATGAGCAGTTCTTC. It specifies CASSQEPGTTYNEQFF. The chain uses TRBV4-1 and TRBJ2-1; no definite D call. V was shortened by 0 bases and J by 2 bases, with 11 bases between the two germline ends. CDR3 length: 16 amino acids. In germline, CDR1 is MGHRA, CDR2 YSYEKL.

The chain has TRBV27 and TRBJ1-4, with 7 nucleotides matching TRBD1. Germline V gene sequence: CDR1 MNHEY, CDR2 SMNVEV (reference sequence). The CDR3 loop spans 14 amino acids. The V and J ends lost 5 bases and 7 bases, in that order; junction bases with no gene match: 7. The CDR3 region has the DNA TGTGCCAGCAGTCTTATGACAGGGAGTGAAAAACTGTTTTTT. Encoded protein: CASSLMTGSEKLFF.

This chain connects TRBV3-1 (or the pseudogene TRBV3-2) to TRBJ2-4; D ambiguous. This CDR3 comprises 13 residues. The V end was cut by 4 bases, the J end by 0 bases, with 4 bases between. Germline V gene lookup returns CDR1 LGHDT and CDR2 YNNKEL (reference sequence). The CDR3 loop is CASSPLAKNIQYF. The CDR3 coding sequence is TGTGCCAGCAGCCCTTTAGCCAAAAACATTCAGTACTTC.

The V and J genes are TRBV27 and TRBJ1-5, with D unclear. The CDR3 is 13 amino acids. With 5 bases removed from V and 3 bases from J, the gap between germline ends came to 8 bases. Germline V gene data show CDR1 as MNHEY and CDR2 as SMNVEV (reference sequence). CDR3 loop: CASSGQHNQPQHF. CDR3 nucleotides: TGTGCCAGCAGTGGGCAGCACAATCAGCCCCAGCATTTT.

This clone showed up many times. V and J are TRBV4-1 and TRBJ2-7, with D tentatively TRBD1 (5 bases). This CDR3 has 15 residues. The V end lost 1 base, the J end lost 3 bases, and 13 bases lay between the germline ends. CDR1 and CDR2 (germline): MGHRA, YSYEKL. The CDR3 region is CASSQADRPLYEQYF. The CDR3 region has the DNA TGCGCCAGCAGCCAAGCCGACAGACCCCTCTACGAGCAGTACTTC.